This T cell receptor (beta chain) was recovered during a study of blood T cells in healthy people across ages. CDR1 and CDR2 from the germline V gene are SGHTA and FQGNSA. CDR3 size: 18 residues. V lost 3 bases and J 3 bases, leaving 23 bases between the germline ends. Primed by a sample-barcoded 5' primer and a J-beta primer mix, a second PCR proceeded for roughly 7 to 12 cycles. A single record per CDR3 protein comes from TCRdb applying MiXCR to the 5' RACE reads. Of more than 650,000 distinct CDR3 sequences listed, 25% to 30% were seen once; the top ten hold about 2.9%. The same specimen was also included in a second study, on T cells of mothers and their children.

The sequence came from a boy aged 10-17 years in good health. The sequenced sample was blood. The chain joins TRBV7-2 to TRBJ1-2; possibly TRBD1 for D (5 bases). The CDR3 spells CASSFGTRGIRGDYGYTF. CDR3 nucleotide sequence: TGTGCCAGCAGCTTCGGGACCCGAGGTATCCGGGGAGACTATGGCTACACCTTC.